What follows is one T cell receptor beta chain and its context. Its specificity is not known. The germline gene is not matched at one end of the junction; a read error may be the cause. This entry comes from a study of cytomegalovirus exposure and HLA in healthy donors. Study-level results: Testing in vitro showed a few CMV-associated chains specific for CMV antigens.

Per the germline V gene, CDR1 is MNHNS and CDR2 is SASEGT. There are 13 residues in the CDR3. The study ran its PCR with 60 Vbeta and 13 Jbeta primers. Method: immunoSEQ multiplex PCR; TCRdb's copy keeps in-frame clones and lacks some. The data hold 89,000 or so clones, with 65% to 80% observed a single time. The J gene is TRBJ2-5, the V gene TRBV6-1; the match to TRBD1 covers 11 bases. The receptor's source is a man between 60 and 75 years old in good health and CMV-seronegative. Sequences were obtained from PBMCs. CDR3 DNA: TGTGCCAGCAGTGACCGGGACAGGGGGTTCGATAACTTC. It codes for CASSDRDRGFDNF.